One and the same sample provided the 9 T cell receptor beta chains below, sequenced in a study of blood T cells in healthy people across ages. Together with a sample-barcoded 5' primer, a J-beta primer mix was included in a second PCR lasting roughly 6 to 12 cycles. TCRdb reprocessed the 5' RACE reads via MiXCR and lists one record per CDR3 protein. The sample has some 1.5 million distinct CDR3 sequences, 28% seen once; the top ten hold about 7.7%. Material: blood. These receptors were collected from a woman younger than 45 in good health.

The rearrangement joins TRBV9 to TRBJ1-1; 12 bases map to TRBD1. This CDR3 has 18 amino acids. Germline V lookup: CDR1 SGDLS, CDR2 YYNGEE. With 3 bases clipped from V and 0 bases from J, the junction kept 9 bases outside the gene matches. The CDR3 region has the DNA TGTGCCAGCAGCGGCCATCCGGGACAGGGGGCTTTGAACACTGAAGCTTTCTTT. Translated, it gives CASSGHPGQGALNTEAFF.

This chain joins TRBV6-4 and TRBJ1-2, with a weak D call TRBD1 (6 bases). Per germline, CDR1 MRHNA and CDR2 SNTAGT. V lost 5 bases and J lost 8, with 15 bases in between. The CDR3 spans 13 residues. This CDR3 reads CASSYNREGGYTF. The DNA for the CDR3 is TGTGCCAGCAGTTATAACAGGGAGGGCGGCTACACCTTC.

This chain uses TRBV7-2 with TRBJ1-1, with D hard to call. Germline V gene data show CDR1 as SGHTA and CDR2 as FQGNSA. The CDR3 covers 12 residues. Trimming cost V 5 bases and J 13 bases, with 17 bases left between them. CDR3 sequence (DNA): TGTGCCAGCAGCCAGCCCCCGAGAATGGTTTTCTTT. It encodes CASSQPPRMVFF.

This clonotype was observed a handful of times. This sequence joins TRBV15 and TRBJ2-7, with a weak D call TRBD1 (5 bases). The CDR3 is made up of 16 amino acids. Trimming removed 5 bases at V and 4 bases at J, with 21 bases between. Looked up from germline, CDR1 is LNHNV and CDR2 is YYDKDF (reference sequence). CDR3 nucleotide sequence: TGTGCCACCAGCTCAGTTTGGTCCGAAAGGGGTTACGAGCAGTACTTC. Translation gives CATSSVWSERGYEQYF.

The chain has TRBV6-6 and TRBJ1-2; D is unresolved. Germline V CDR1 and CDR2: MNHNY, SVGAGI (reference sequence). This CDR3 is 12 amino acids long. V shed 6 bases and J shed 8 bases, with 13 bases lying between them. This CDR3 is CASSLLVWGYTF. CDR3 DNA: TGTGCCAGCAGCCTATTGGTGTGGGGCTACACCTTC.

V and J are TRBV12-5 and TRBJ1-5; D gene uncertain. V was shortened by 0 bases and J by 5 bases, with 2 bases between the two germline ends. CDR3 length: 12 residues. Germline CDR1 LGHNT, CDR2 FRNRAP. The CDR3 bases are TGTGCTAGTGGTTTGGTGGATCAGCCCCAGCATTTT. It codes for CASGLVDQPQHF.

Concerning this clonotype: It may be a read error: a sequence one base away is much more abundant. Lacking the conserved final phenylalanine or tryptophan, this CDR3 likely reflects a read error. The chain carries TRBV29-1 and TRBJ2-5; D possibly corresponds to TRBD2 (6 bases). The CDR3 loop spans 12 amino acids. V was pared by 4 bases and J by 8 bases, with 14 bases between. Looked up from germline, CDR1 is SQVTM and CDR2 is ANQGSEA. CDR3 nucleotides: TGCAGCGTTGTGGGGGACTTTGAAACCCAGTACTTA. This encodes CSVVGDFETQYL.

Many counts were recorded for this clonotype. The chain couples TRBV7-3 to TRBJ2-5, with D maybe TRBD2 (6 bases). Deletions cut 1 base from V and 5 bases from J, with 17 bases between. This CDR3 spans 16 amino acids. The V gene's germline CDR1 is SGHTA and CDR2 FQGTGA. Here the CDR3 DNA reads TGTGCCAGCAGCTTAAATGCGGGAAATAGGTGGGAGACCCAGTACTTC. Amino acids: CASSLNAGNRWETQYF.

V is TRBV3-1 and J is TRBJ1-2; D not certain. From germline, CDR1 is LGHDT and CDR2 YNNKEL (reference sequence). Between the trimmed V and J ends, which lost 1 base and 5 bases, there was a span of 11 bases. This CDR3 is built from 14 residues. CDR3 coding DNA: TGTGCCAGCAGCCAAGGGGGAAGGATATATGGCTACACCTTC. It translates to CASSQGGRIYGYTF. Variable domain in full (rest from reference TRBV3-1 and TRBJ1-2): DTAVSQTPKYLVTQMGNDKSIKCEQNLGHDTMYWYKQDSKKFLKIMFSYNNKELIINETVPNRFSPKSPDKAHLNLHINSLELGDSAVYFCASSQGGRIYGYTFGSGTRLTVV.